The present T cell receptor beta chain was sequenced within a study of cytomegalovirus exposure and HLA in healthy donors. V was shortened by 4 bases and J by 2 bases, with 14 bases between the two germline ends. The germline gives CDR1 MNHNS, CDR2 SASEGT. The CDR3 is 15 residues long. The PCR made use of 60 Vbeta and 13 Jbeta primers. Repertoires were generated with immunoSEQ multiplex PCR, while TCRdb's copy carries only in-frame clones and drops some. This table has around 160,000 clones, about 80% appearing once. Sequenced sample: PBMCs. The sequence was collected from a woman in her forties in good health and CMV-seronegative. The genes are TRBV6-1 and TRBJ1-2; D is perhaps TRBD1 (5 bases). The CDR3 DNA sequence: TGTGCCAGCAGTGGAGGGACTACGGGCAACTATGGCTACACCTTC. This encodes CASSGGTTGNYGYTF.